Each of the 17 T cell receptor beta chains below was sequenced from the same sample in a study of molecular identifiers for immune sequencing clone quantification. TCRdb analysed the PCR reads with MiXCR anew, one entry per CDR3 protein. The sample records tens of thousands of distinct CDR3 sequences, roughly 22% being singletons. The sequenced sample was naive CD8+ T cells from blood, with Jurkat cell RNA spiked in. Documented subset: FACS-sorted CD8+CD4-CCR7+CD45RA+ naive T cells. Source of these receptors: a human donor in good health. Some libraries in this study had Jurkat cell RNA spiked in.

At least ten counts were recorded for this clonotype. V gene TRBV11-2 combines with J gene TRBJ1-1, with D possibly being TRBD1 (5 bases). Trimming stripped 5 bases from V and 0 bases from J, with 19 bases between. Germline V CDR1 and CDR2: SGHAT, FQNNGV. The CDR3 extends over 17 amino acids. The CDR3: CASSPSPPGFMNTEAFF. The CDR3 DNA reads as TGTGCCAGCAGCCCAAGCCCCCCAGGGTTCATGAACACTGAAGCTTTCTTT.

This clonotype was counted at least ten times. This sequence joins TRBV7-9 and TRBJ2-1; tentative D call: TRBD2 (7 bases). V lost 4 bases and J lost 7, with 17 bases in between. The CDR3 length is 15 residues. Germline CDR1 is SEHNR and CDR2 is FQNEAQ (reference sequence). The CDR3: CASSSPRGRGNEQFF. Written as DNA, the CDR3 is TGTGCCAGCAGCTCGCCGCGGGGGCGCGGAAATGAGCAGTTCTTC. Complete variable domain (other parts from reference TRBV7-9 and TRBJ2-1): DTGVSQNPRHKITKRGQNVTFRCDPISEHNRLYWYRQTLGQGPEFLTYFQNEAQLEKSRLLSDRFSAERPKGSFSTLEIQRTEQGDSAMYLCASSSPRGRGNEQFFGPGTRLTVL.

This clonotype was recorded at least ten times. The chain combines TRBV7-2 with TRBJ2-1, with 8 positions matching TRBD2. Per germline, CDR1 SGHTA and CDR2 FQGNSA. The CDR3 has 18 residues. Unmatched junction bases numbered 14, after V lost 7 bases and J lost 0 bases. This CDR3 is CASNSAGTRGSSYNEQFF. CDR3 bases: TGTGCCAGCAACTCCGCCGGGACTAGGGGCAGCTCCTACAATGAGCAGTTCTTC.

The rearrangement uses TRBV5-1 and TRBJ2-3; D not resolved. CDR3 length equals 14 residues. CDR1 SGHRS and CDR2 YFSETQ come from the germline V gene. Trimming cost V 8 bases and J 4 bases, with 17 bases left between them. The CDR3 nucleotides read TGCGCCAGACATCTACCGAATAGCTCAGATACGCAGTATTTT. Its protein product is CARHLPNSSDTQYF.

This clonotype occurred many times. The chain is built from TRBV6-2 or TRBV6-3 and TRBJ1-1, with D maybe TRBD1 (5 bases). The CDR3 runs 15 residues. V lost 2 bases and J 1 base, leaving 11 bases between the germline ends. Germline V CDR1 and CDR2: MNHEY, SVGEGT. The DNA of the CDR3 is TGTGCCAGCAGTTACCTGGGAGGGGCGAACACTGAAGCTTTCTTT. Its protein product is CASSYLGGANTEAFF.

The chain has TRBV5-4 and TRBJ2-3; 12 nucleotides match TRBD2. J lost 2 bases, V lost 9 bases, and 7 bases had no gene match. Germline V lookup: CDR1 SGHNT, CDR2 YYREEE (reference sequence). The CDR3 is made up of 15 amino acids. The CDR3 region is CATLLAGGLTDTQYF. In DNA, the CDR3 is TGTGCCACCTTACTAGCGGGGGGACTCACAGATACGCAGTATTTT.

This clonotype has a count of ten or more. The genes are TRBV6-2 or TRBV6-3 and TRBJ1-5, with D unresolved. In germline, CDR1 is MNHEY, CDR2 SVGEGT. CDR3 size: 12 residues. V was clipped by 2 bases and J by 6 bases, with 5 bases between them. In nucleotides, the CDR3 is TGTGCCAGCAGTTACCTGTTTCAGCCCCAGCATTTT. Translation: CASSYLFQPQHF.

This clonotype came up many times. The chain joins TRBV7-3 to TRBJ2-1; TRBD2 matches at 11 bases. Unmatched junction bases numbered 9, after V lost 6 bases and J lost 8 bases. Germline loops: CDR1 SGHTA, CDR2 FQGTGA. The CDR3 contains 15 residues. CDR3 nucleotide sequence: TGTGCCAGCAGGGCTACTAGCGGGAGTACCGATGAGCAGTTCTTC. The encoded protein is CASRATSGSTDEQFF.

At least ten counts were recorded for this clonotype. The chain combines TRBV6-2 or TRBV6-3 with TRBJ1-1; 7 positions agree with TRBD1. The germline CDR1 and CDR2 sequences are MNHEY and SVGEGT. The CDR3 covers 11 residues. V dropped 6 bases and J dropped 10; count of bases not matched to a gene: 5. Here the CDR3 reads CASSNTGVAFF. Written as DNA, the CDR3 is TGTGCCAGCAGCAATACAGGGGTAGCTTTCTTT.

A remark on this clonotype: This may come from a read error, since a much larger clone is one base off. This chain uses TRBV7-8 with TRBJ2-5; D ambiguous. V was cut by 4 bases and J by 7 bases, with 19 bases left in between. CDR1 is SGHVS and CDR2 is FQNEAQ in the germline V gene. CDR3 size: 15 residues. The CDR3 DNA reads TGTGCCAGCAGCTGGACCCGTAGGTCGGAAGTGACCCAGTACTTC. Amino acids: CASSWTRRSEVTQYF. Full variable domain (remainder filled in from reference TRBV7-8 and TRBJ2-5): GAGVSQSPRYKVAKRGQDVALRCDPISGHVSLFWYQQALGQGPEFLTYFQNEAQLDKSGLPSDRFFAERPEGSVSTLKIQRTQQEDSAVYLCASSWTRRSEVTQYFGPGTRLLVL.

This clonotype appeared many times. The chain employs TRBV19 and TRBJ2-1; 9 bases match TRBD2. Per germline, CDR1 LNHDA and CDR2 SQIVND (reference sequence). V gave up 6 bases and J gave up 1 base; unmatched junction bases: 10. There are 17 residues in the CDR3. The CDR3 DNA reads TGTGCCAGTAGCTCTAACCCGGGACTAGCTTCCTACAATGAGCAGTTCTTC. It codes for CASSSNPGLASYNEQFF. Filled out from reference TRBV19 and TRBJ2-1, the complete variable domain reads DGGITQSPKYLFRKEGQNVTLSCEQNLNHDAMYWYRQDPGQGLRLIYYSQIVNDFQKGDIAEGYSVSREKKESFPLTVTSAQKNPTAFYLCASSSNPGLASYNEQFFGPGTRLTVL.

This clonotype has at least ten counts. The chain joins TRBV7-3 to TRBJ2-1; TRBD1 aligns across 7 bases. The CDR3 totals 15 residues. Germline loops: CDR1 SGHTA, CDR2 FQGTGA. Trimming took 5 bases from V and 8 from J; bases not matched to a gene: 12. CDR3 sequence reads: CASSGDRVGPYEQFF. DNA for the CDR3: TGTGCCAGCAGCGGCGACAGGGTCGGTCCCTATGAGCAGTTCTTC.

This clonotype was observed at least ten times. V is TRBV30 and J is TRBJ1-1; D ambiguous. Germline loops: CDR1 GTSNPN, CDR2 SVGIG (reference sequence). This CDR3 spans 13 amino acids. Trimming took 0 bases from V and 0 from J, leaving 5 bases between them. This chain's CDR3 is CAWSVSLNTEAFF. CDR3 DNA: TGTGCCTGGAGTGTATCACTGAACACTGAAGCTTTCTTT.

A note on this clonotype: This sequence may be a read error, since a much larger clone differs from it by one base. The CDR3 spells CASSVGTGAFEQYF. CDR3 nucleotides: TGTGCCAGCAGCGTAGGGACAGGGGCCTTCGAGCAGTACTTC. The rearrangement uses TRBV9 and TRBJ2-7; 9 nucleotides line up with TRBD1. With V trimmed by 0 bases and J by 6 bases, 4 bases remained unmatched. The CDR3 is made up of 14 amino acids. Germline V CDR1 and CDR2: SGDLS, YYNGEE.

In this sample, this clonotype turned up many times. The rearrangement joins TRBV15 to TRBJ1-1, with no clear D. V was shortened by 6 bases and J by 10 bases, with 15 bases between the two germline ends. CDR1 and CDR2 (germline): LNHNV, YYDKDF (reference sequence). The CDR3 loop spans 12 amino acids. In nucleotides, the CDR3 is TGTGCCACCAGAGGACGTCAAGGGTTAGCTTTCTTT. This codes for CATRGRQGLAFF.

The chain has TRBV13 and TRBJ1-2; 8 bases fit TRBD1. Germline CDR1 PRHDT, CDR2 FYEKMQ (reference sequence). The trim removed 5 bases at V and 4 bases at J, leaving 15 bases unmatched. This CDR3 region has 17 residues. For the CDR3, the DNA is TGTGCCAGCAGCCCCGCGTGGGGACAGGATATTTCCTATGGCTACACCTTC. It codes for CASSPAWGQDISYGYTF.

Only a few counts were recorded for this clonotype. At one end, the junction sequence differs from germline, possibly due to a read error. The chain couples TRBV24-1 to TRBJ1-6, with D possibly matching TRBD1 (6 bases). Germline CDR1 and CDR2: KGHDR and SFDVKD. This CDR3 contains 11 residues. CDR3 amino acids: CATSDSGTSGF. CDR3 bases: TGTGCCACCAGTGACTCCGGGACATCTGGATTT.